The clone carrying this T cell receptor (beta chain) appeared a single time. Its antigen is not known. The sample comes from a study of OX40 agonist ivuxolimab in advanced cancers. As for the study in general: Enrolled patients in dose escalation had cancers that were hepatocellular carcinoma, melanoma, renal cell or head and neck cancer.

This CDR3 contains 16 residues. Germline CDR1 and CDR2: LGHNA and YNFKEQ. The V segment lost 1 base and the J segment 9 bases; nucleotides outside the gene matches: 4. Study results and caveats: Some patients who did not respond also had low normalized T-cell clonal expansion.

Patients with a history of autoimmune disease or on systemic immunosuppression were excluded. TCRdb's table, derived via immunoSEQ multiplex PCR, lists solely in-frame clones and lacks some. The repertoire holds fewer than 55,000 clones, with approximately 92% as singletons. The J gene is TRBJ2-1, the V gene TRBV4-2; 15 bases agree with TRBD2. The TCR comes from an adult with an advanced solid tumor such as melanoma, head and neck, liver or kidney cancer. The sequencing used CD4+ or CD8+ T cells sorted from blood, collected in a trial of the OX40 agonist ivuxolimab. CDR3 protein: CASSQGTSGGEGEQFF. CDR3 DNA: TGTGCCAGCAGCCAAGGGACTAGCGGGGGGGAGGGTGAGCAGTTCTTC.